The 28 T cell receptor beta chains given below trace back to one sample, sequenced in a study of blood T cell repertoires in COVID-19 (dated by TCRdb to between 2020 and 2021). The library was prepared using the immunoSEQ multiplex PCR assay. TCRdb mirrors the immuneACCESS table, restricted to in-frame sequences. Some clones are absent from its copies; in checked studies, under half trace to an unresolved V gene, and the reason for the others is unknown. The sample yields over 55,000 clones; approximately 90% were counted once. In total, the top ten clones hold more than 15% of the sample. Specimen: peripheral blood. The receptor source for this set is an elderly woman with acute or convalescent COVID-19.

The V and J genes are TRBV5-6 and TRBJ2-2; TRBD1 agrees at 7 bases. The V gene's germline CDR1 is SGHDT and CDR2 YYEEEE. The ends lost 1 base at V and 4 bases at J; junction bases unmatched: 7. This CDR3 has 16 residues. The CDR3 sequence: CASSLRATGFTGELFF. CDR3 nucleotides: TGTGCCAGCAGCTTGCGGGCGACAGGGTTCACCGGGGAGCTGTTTTTT. Combining the CDR3 with reference TRBV5-6 and TRBJ2-2 gives the whole variable domain DAGVTQSPTHLIKTRGQQVTLRCSPKSGHDTVSWYQQALGQGPQFIFQYYEEEERQRGNFPDRFSGHQFPNYSSELNVNALLLGDSALYLCASSLRATGFTGELFFGEGSRLTVL.

The J gene is TRBJ2-1, the V gene TRBV28, with 7 nucleotides matching TRBD2. Germline CDR1 MDHEN, CDR2 SYDVKM. This CDR3 is 16 amino acids long. The ends lost 5 bases at V and 0 bases at J; junction bases unmatched: 7. The CDR3 reads CASSPSGLTSYNEQFF. The CDR3 DNA sequence: TGTGCCAGCAGTCCTAGCGGCCTTACCTCCTACAATGAGCAGTTCTTC.

The chain joins TRBV5-6 to TRBJ2-3; TRBD1 agrees at 9 bases. V gave up 5 bases and J gave up 7 bases; unmatched junction bases: 8. Germline CDR1 reads SGHDT; CDR2 reads YYEEEE. The CDR3 spans 14 residues. Here the CDR3 reads CASRNRDRVNTQYF. The CDR3 DNA is TGTGCCAGCAGGAACCGGGACAGGGTGAATACGCAGTATTTT. The full variable domain, rest sourced from reference TRBV5-6 and TRBJ2-3, is DAGVTQSPTHLIKTRGQQVTLRCSPKSGHDTVSWYQQALGQGPQFIFQYYEEEERQRGNFPDRFSGHQFPNYSSELNVNALLLGDSALYLCASRNRDRVNTQYFGPGTRLTVL.

The J gene is TRBJ1-3, the V gene TRBV28; no clear D gene. The V gene lost 1 base and the J gene lost 2 bases, with 15 bases spanning the gap. The CDR3 extends over 17 amino acids. CDR1 is MDHEN and CDR2 is SYDVKM in the germline V gene. The DNA of the CDR3 is TGTGCCAGCAGTTTATCAGGACTTTCCGGGGCTGGAAACACCATATATTTT. It yields the protein CASSLSGLSGAGNTIYF.

The genes are TRBV18 and TRBJ2-3; a possible D gene is TRBD2 (6 bases). Looked up from germline, CDR1 is KGHSH and CDR2 is LQKENI. This CDR3 is built from 16 residues. Trimming stripped 3 bases from V and 3 bases from J, with 16 bases between. In DNA form, the CDR3 reads TGTGCCAGCTCACCTGGGGGGAGACTCAAGACAGATACGCAGTATTTT. It encodes CASSPGGRLKTDTQYF.

The chain uses TRBV5-4 and TRBJ2-3; D call uncertain. From germline, CDR1 is SGHNT and CDR2 YYREEE (reference sequence). V was pared by 4 bases and J by 1 base, with 7 bases between. The CDR3 covers 13 residues. Here the CDR3 DNA reads TGTGCCAGCAGCCTACCTGGCACAGATACGCAGTATTTT. As protein: CASSLPGTDTQYF.

J is TRBJ2-5 and V is TRBV30; 8 positions agree with TRBD2. The CDR3 extends over 12 amino acids. From germline, CDR1 is GTSNPN and CDR2 SVGIG (reference sequence). V lost 7 bases, J lost 9 bases, and 10 bases stayed unmatched. Here the CDR3 reads CASGLAPAAQYF. CDR3 nucleotides: TGTGCCTCCGGACTAGCCCCGGCGGCCCAGTACTTC.

CDR3 nucleotides: TGTGCCAGCAGCTTAGCGGTAGCTTCCTACGAGCAGTACTTC. This sequence encodes CASSLAVASYEQYF. This chain links TRBV7-8 with TRBJ2-7; D call uncertain. V lost 0 bases to trimming and J lost 1 base, with 7 bases between them. The germline V gene encodes CDR1 SGHVS and CDR2 FQNEAQ. The CDR3 totals 14 residues.

This sequence joins TRBV24-1 and TRBJ1-2; 9 bases line up with TRBD1. This CDR3 contains 17 residues. Germline values: CDR1 KGHDR, CDR2 SFDVKD. The ends lost 5 bases at V and 4 bases at J; junction bases unmatched: 13. The DNA for the CDR3 is TGTGCCACCAGTGCCAACAACCGGGACAGGGAGGGCTATGGCTACACCTTC. Its translation is CATSANNRDREGYGYTF.

The CDR3 reads CASIGAGSVRTEAFF. DNA of the CDR3: TGTGCCAGCATCGGGGCGGGGTCGGTACGCACTGAAGCTTTCTTT. The chain links TRBV7-9 to TRBJ1-1; D is perhaps TRBD1 (5 bases). V was cut by 7 bases and J by 4 bases, with 19 bases left in between. Germline loops: CDR1 SEHNR, CDR2 FQNEAQ (reference sequence). This CDR3 spans 15 amino acids.

The chain joins TRBV19 to TRBJ2-3; 12 positions match TRBD2. With 5 bases clipped from V and 4 bases from J, the junction kept 7 bases outside the gene matches. Looked up from germline, CDR1 is LNHDA and CDR2 is SQIVND (reference sequence). The length of the CDR3 is 16 residues. The chain's CDR3 is CASSLLAGGSSDTQYF. CDR3 DNA sequence: TGTGCCAGTAGTCTTCTAGCGGGGGGGAGCTCAGATACGCAGTATTTT.

The CDR3 sequence is CASREETGVVSNQPQHF. CDR3 coding DNA: TGTGCCAGCAGAGAAGAGACAGGGGTGGTGAGCAATCAGCCCCAGCATTTT. The rearrangement links TRBV28 to TRBJ1-5; TRBD1 agrees at 8 bases. V lost 6 bases, J lost 1 base, and 11 bases stayed unmatched. CDR3 length equals 17 residues. Germline V gene sequence: CDR1 MDHEN, CDR2 SYDVKM.

The chain joins TRBV6-5 to TRBJ1-6; 8 nucleotides agree with TRBD1. Trimming took 7 bases from V and 3 from J; bases not matched to a gene: 5. Looked up from germline, CDR1 is MNHEY and CDR2 is SVGAGI. The CDR3 consists of 15 residues. The CDR3 DNA reads TGTGCCAGCATGGGACAGGTGAACTATAATTCACCCCTCCACTTT. It encodes CASMGQVNYNSPLHF.

This clone was seen more than once but under ten times. The V call is TRBV6-5, the J call TRBJ2-5; the D gene is possibly TRBD1 (6 bases). Trimming left V 8 bases short and J 6 bases short, with 16 bases between. The CDR3 extends over 13 amino acids. Germline-derived CDR1 and CDR2 are MNHEY and SVGAGI. This CDR3 is CASRRGAMKTQYF. The CDR3 DNA is TGTGCCAGCCGCAGGGGAGCTATGAAGACCCAGTACTTC.

The chain links TRBV6-6 to TRBJ2-2; tentative D call: TRBD2 (5 bases). Trimming cost V 8 bases and J 5 bases, with 9 bases left between them. Germline V CDR1 and CDR2: MNHNY, SVGAGI (reference sequence). The CDR3 runs 12 residues. CDR3 protein: CASVAYTGELFF. As DNA, the CDR3 is TGTGCCAGCGTAGCGTATACCGGGGAGCTGTTTTTT.

The V and J genes are TRBV2 and TRBJ1-6; D gene uncertain. The V gene's germline CDR1 is SNHLY and CDR2 FYNNEI. CDR3 length: 18 residues. Trimming took off 1 base at V and 0 bases at J, with 13 bases between the two ends. The DNA for the CDR3 is TGTGCCAGCAGTGAAGAGGAGACCGTCAGCTCCTATAATTCACCCCTCCACTTT. Residues: CASSEEETVSSYNSPLHF.

The chain links TRBV27 to TRBJ2-5, with 7 bases lining up with TRBD1. V lost 5 bases, J lost 0 bases, and 15 bases stayed unmatched. Germline V gene data show CDR1 as MNHEY and CDR2 as SMNVEV (reference sequence). CDR3 length: 18 residues. CDR3 coding DNA: TGTGCCAGCAGTCCTATAAAATCCCAGGACAGGAACCAAGAGACCCAGTACTTC. It is translated as CASSPIKSQDRNQETQYF.

V gene TRBV5-1 combines with J gene TRBJ1-2; TRBD1 matches at 9 bases. After removal of 4 bases from V and 3 bases from J, the junction contained 10 bases not matched to a gene. Looked up from germline, CDR1 is SGHRS and CDR2 is YFSETQ. The CDR3 extends over 16 amino acids. The chain's CDR3 is CASSGGSGQGYYGYTF. CDR3 nucleotide sequence: TGCGCCAGCAGCGGCGGATCGGGACAGGGATACTATGGCTACACCTTC.

The chain combines TRBV24-1 with TRBJ1-4; 9 nucleotides line up with TRBD1. This CDR3 contains 16 residues. Trimming removed 4 bases from V and 1 base from J; junction bases left unmatched: 3. From germline, CDR1 is KGHDR and CDR2 SFDVKD. CDR3 region: CATSEGTGRTNEKLFF. The CDR3 coding sequence is TGTGCCACCAGTGAGGGGACAGGGAGAACTAATGAAAAACTGTTTTTT.

The CDR3 region is CASSHREVLFYEQYF. In DNA, the CDR3 is TGTGCCAGCAGCCACCGAGAGGTCCTCTTCTACGAGCAGTACTTC. The chain links TRBV6-2 or TRBV6-3 to TRBJ2-7; no definite D call. The CDR3 consists of 15 residues. Germline V CDR1 and CDR2: MNHEY, SVGEGT. The V gene lost 6 bases and the J gene lost 3 bases, with 18 bases spanning the gap.

Here the CDR3 DNA reads TGTGCCAGCAGCTTGGGTTCAGTGAGGGATTCACCCCTCCACTTT. It translates to CASSLGSVRDSPLHF. This chain uses TRBV5-6 with TRBJ1-6; the D is unclear. V lost 0 bases to trimming and J lost 8 bases, with 12 bases between them. Looked up from germline, CDR1 is SGHDT and CDR2 is YYEEEE. This CDR3 has 15 amino acids.

V usage is TRBV5-1 and J usage is TRBJ1-4, with 10 positions matching TRBD1. Germline trimming cut 5 bases from V and 11 bases from J; bases unmatched to any gene: 9. CDR1 and CDR2 from the germline V gene are SGHRS and YFSETQ. The CDR3 covers 14 residues. DNA for the CDR3: TGCGCCAGCAGGTCCGGGACAGGGGAGCAGAAACTGTTTTTT. This codes for CASRSGTGEQKLFF. Drawing the rest from reference TRBV5-1 and TRBJ1-4, the complete variable domain is KAGVTQTPRYLIKTRGQQVTLSCSPISGHRSVSWYQQTPGQGLQFLFEYFSETQRNKGNFPGRFSGRQFSNSRSEMNVSTLELGDSALYLCASRSGTGEQKLFFGSGTQLSVL.

The J gene is TRBJ2-1, the V gene TRBV7-2, with 12 bases that match TRBD2. The germline gives CDR1 SGHTA, CDR2 FQGNSA. The CDR3 spans 15 residues. After removal of 5 bases from V and 10 bases from J, the junction contained 9 bases not matched to a gene. The CDR3 nucleotides are TGTGCCAGCAGCCCCTCTAGCGGGGGGGTGAGGGAGCAGTTCTTC. The encoded protein is CASSPSSGGVREQFF.

The rearrangement joins TRBV5-5 to TRBJ2-5; 7 bases match TRBD1. The length of the CDR3 is 16 residues. Unmatched junction bases numbered 7, after V lost 2 bases and J lost 0 bases. CDR1 is SGHKS and CDR2 is YYEKEE in the germline V gene (reference sequence). This CDR3 is CASSFRDSLYQETQYF. In DNA, the CDR3 is TGTGCCAGCAGCTTTAGGGACAGCCTGTACCAAGAGACCCAGTACTTC.

This clone was seen only a few times. The genes are TRBV24-1 and TRBJ2-7, with 11 positions matching TRBD2. J was trimmed by 4 bases and V by 10 bases; bases with no gene match: 2. There are 12 residues in the CDR3. Germline V gene data show CDR1 as KGHDR and CDR2 as SFDVKD. The CDR3 sequence: CATLAGEYEQYF. In DNA, the CDR3 is TGTGCCACACTAGCGGGAGAATACGAGCAGTACTTC.

The chain is built from TRBV30 and TRBJ1-4; 7 nucleotides agree with TRBD1. The J segment lost 5 bases and the V segment lost 1 base, leaving 4 bases of the junction unmatched. Per the germline V gene, CDR1 is GTSNPN and CDR2 is SVGIG (reference sequence). The CDR3 runs to 14 residues. This chain's CDR3 is CAWSETGWNEKLFF. In DNA, the CDR3 is TGTGCCTGGAGTGAGACAGGGTGGAATGAAAAACTGTTTTTT. Full variable domain (missing parts from reference TRBV30 and TRBJ1-4): SQTIHQWPATLVQPVGSPLSLECTVEGTSNPNLYWYRQAAGRGLQLLFYSVGIGQISSEVPQNLSASRPQDRQFILSSKKLLLSDSGFYLCAWSETGWNEKLFFGSGTQLSVL.

With regard to this clone: Distinct nucleotide sequences in the sample also encode this CDR3. The V and J genes are TRBV18 and TRBJ1-2, with a tentative D call TRBD1 (6 bases). Germline V CDR1 and CDR2: KGHSH, LQKENI. V was shortened by 6 bases and J by 4 bases, with 12 bases between the two germline ends. This CDR3 contains 13 residues. The CDR3 loop reads CASSPDRSYGYTF. The CDR3 DNA reads as TGTGCCAGCTCCCCAGACAGGAGCTATGGCTACACCTTC.

This CDR3 reads CASRITEGLYEQYF. The CDR3, as DNA: TGTGCCAGCAGGATTACCGAGGGCCTTTACGAGCAGTACTTC. This chain joins TRBV6-5 and TRBJ2-7, with a weak D call TRBD2 (5 bases). Germline V lookup: CDR1 MNHEY, CDR2 SVGAGI. The CDR3 is 14 amino acids. Trimming shortened V by 6 bases and J by 4 bases, and 16 bases separated the two germline ends.